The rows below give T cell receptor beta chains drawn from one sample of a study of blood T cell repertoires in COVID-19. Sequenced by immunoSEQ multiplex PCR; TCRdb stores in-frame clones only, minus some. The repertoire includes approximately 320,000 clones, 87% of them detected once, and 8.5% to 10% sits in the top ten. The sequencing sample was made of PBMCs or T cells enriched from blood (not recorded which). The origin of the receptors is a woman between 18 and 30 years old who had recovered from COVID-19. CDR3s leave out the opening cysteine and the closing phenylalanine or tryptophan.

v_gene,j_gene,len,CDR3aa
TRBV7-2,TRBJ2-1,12,ASSLALAANEQF
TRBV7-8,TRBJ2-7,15,ASSFYGQVSSSYEQY
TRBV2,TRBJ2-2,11,ASNGQGSGELF
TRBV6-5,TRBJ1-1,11,ASTRGRSTEAF
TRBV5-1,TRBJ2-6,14,ASNEPGGKGANVLT
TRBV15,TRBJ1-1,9,ATSRASKAF
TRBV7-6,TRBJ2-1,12,ASSPDSFYNEQF
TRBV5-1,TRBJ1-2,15,ASSLGGATVTGYGYT
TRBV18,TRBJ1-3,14,ASSPGGQTGRNTIY
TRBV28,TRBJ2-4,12,ASSEGVSKNIQY